Following are 26 T cell receptor beta chains from one sample sequenced in a study of T cells after yellow fever vaccination. TCRdb analysed the 5' RACE reads with MiXCR anew, one entry per CDR3 protein. The sample holds a few hundred thousand distinct CDR3 sequences, 10% to 15% seen once. The sample consisted of CD4+ T cells sorted from PBMCs, taken 45 days after the yellow fever booster vaccination. These receptors all stem from a man aged 25-45 years who received the YFV17D yellow fever vaccine.

The sample holds a few counts of this clonotype. The chain has TRBV5-1 and TRBJ2-5; 8 nucleotides line up with TRBD1. The CDR3 loop spans 15 amino acids. V dropped 4 bases and J dropped 4; count of bases not matched to a gene: 9. The germline V gene encodes CDR1 SGHRS and CDR2 YFSETQ. The CDR3: CASSPDQGARETQYF. The CDR3 DNA follows: TGCGCCAGCAGCCCCGACCAGGGGGCTAGAGAGACCCAGTACTTC.

This chain connects TRBV11-2 to TRBJ2-3; no firm D call. CDR1 and CDR2 (germline): SGHAT, FQNNGV. V was clipped by 0 bases and J by 0 bases, with 13 bases between them. This CDR3 has 17 residues. The CDR3 sequence: CASSLELLAASTDTQYF. The DNA of the CDR3 is TGTGCCAGCAGCTTAGAATTACTTGCAGCTAGCACAGATACGCAGTATTTT.

This chain joins TRBV5-1 and TRBJ2-3; D might be TRBD2 (6 bases). CDR3 size: 15 residues. CDR1 SGHRS and CDR2 YFSETQ come from the germline V gene. Trimming removed 7 bases from V and 4 bases from J, with 19 bases in between. The CDR3 region has the DNA TGCGCCAGCGGCCCTGGAGGGTATAACGCAGATACGCAGTATTTT. Its translation is CASGPGGYNADTQYF.

In this sample, this clonotype turned up a few times. The chain is built from TRBV5-4 and TRBJ2-7, with D uncertain. V lost 5 bases and J lost 2, with 20 bases in between. The germline V gene has CDR1 SGHNT and CDR2 YYREEE (reference sequence). There are 16 residues in the CDR3. CDR3 nucleotides: TGTGCCAGCAGGTTTGCGAGCCCAGAGACCCCCTACGAGCAGTACTTC. Its translation: CASRFASPETPYEQYF.

CDR3 bases: TGCAGTGCTACCACGGGAGGTGCAGATACGCAGTATTTT. It translates to CSATTGGADTQYF. This chain connects TRBV20-1 to TRBJ2-3, with TRBD2 matching 7 bases. In germline, CDR1 is DFQATT, CDR2 SNEGSKA (reference sequence). V shed 4 bases, J shed 4 bases, and the junction held 5 bases outside the gene matches. The CDR3 runs 13 residues.

This clonotype was counted at least ten times. J is TRBJ2-3 and V is TRBV6-5; the D gene could be TRBD1 or TRBD2 (5 bases each). Trimming shortened V by 4 bases and J by 2 bases, and 10 bases separated the two germline ends. The CDR3 sequence is 14 residues long. CDR1 is MNHEY and CDR2 is SVGAGI in the germline V gene. CDR3 DNA: TGTGCCAGCAGTTCGGGACGGCTCACAGATACGCAGTATTTT. This sequence encodes CASSSGRLTDTQYF.

This clonotype was seen more than once but under ten times. The chain links TRBV3-1 to TRBJ1-5; TRBD1 aligns across 7 bases. This CDR3 is built from 16 residues. The V and J ends lost 1 base and 4 bases, in that order; junction bases with no gene match: 7. Germline loops: CDR1 LGHDT, CDR2 YNNKEL (reference sequence). CDR3 in amino acids: CASSQGGQVQNQPQHF. In DNA form, the CDR3 reads TGTGCCAGCAGCCAAGGTGGACAGGTGCAGAATCAGCCCCAGCATTTT.

The genes are TRBV29-1 and TRBJ2-1, with a possible D match to TRBD2 (5 bases). Trimming stripped 5 bases from V and 3 bases from J, with 17 bases between. The germline V gene has CDR1 SQVTM and CDR2 ANQGSEA. CDR3 length: 15 amino acids. The DNA of the CDR3 is TGCAGCGTTTCTGTCGGGCAGGACTTCTACAATGAGCAGTTCTTC. It codes for CSVSVGQDFYNEQFF.

J is TRBJ1-4 and V is TRBV7-2, with TRBD1 as a possible D gene (5 bases). The germline V gene encodes CDR1 SGHTA and CDR2 FQGNSA. The V gene lost 4 bases and the J gene lost 7 bases, with 10 bases spanning the gap. This CDR3 is 13 amino acids long. CDR3 loop: CASSYRGSEKLFF. DNA of the CDR3: TGTGCCAGCAGCTACCGGGGGAGTGAAAAACTGTTTTTT.

Regarding this clonotype: At one end, the junction sequence differs from germline, possibly due to a read error. This chain uses TRBV20-1 with TRBJ1-2, with D unresolved. The CDR3 loop spans 12 amino acids. The germline V gene encodes CDR1 DFQATT and CDR2 SNEGSKA (reference sequence). The CDR3 loop is CSGQEGDYGYIF. The CDR3, as DNA: TGCAGTGGCCAGGAAGGCGACTATGGCTACATCTTC.

This clonotype occurred a few times. This chain joins TRBV10-3 and TRBJ1-1; D possibly corresponds to TRBD1 (6 bases). Trimming removed 6 bases at V and 0 bases at J, with 11 bases between. This CDR3 is built from 14 residues. Germline V CDR1 and CDR2: ENHRY, SYGVKD. The DNA for the CDR3 is TGTGCCATCAGGGAACAGGGACTGAACACTGAAGCTTTCTTT. This sequence encodes CAIREQGLNTEAFF.

This clonotype appeared a few times. The chain has TRBV29-1 and TRBJ1-1, with 8 bases that match TRBD1. In germline, CDR1 is SQVTM, CDR2 ANQGSEA. The CDR3 runs to 13 residues. The trim removed 7 bases at V and 4 bases at J, leaving 8 bases unmatched. The CDR3 coding sequence is TGCAGCGCGAGCTCACAGGGGGGCACTGAAGCTTTCTTT. Protein sequence: CSASSQGGTEAFF.

Only a few counts were recorded for this clonotype. The chain has TRBV7-2 and TRBJ2-4; D call uncertain. Germline V gives CDR1 SGHTA, CDR2 FQGNSA. V was trimmed by 3 bases and J by 5 bases, leaving 8 bases between them. The CDR3 runs to 13 residues. The CDR3 DNA reads TGTGCCAGCAGCTTGTCAAATGAAAACATTCAGTACTTC. Translated: CASSLSNENIQYF.

The V gene is TRBV12-3 or TRBV12-4, the J gene TRBJ2-3; the D gene could be TRBD1 or TRBD2 (5 bases each). Trimming pared 4 bases from V and 2 bases from J, leaving 13 bases between. This CDR3 spans 15 amino acids. The DNA of the CDR3 is TGTGCCAGCAGTTGGGTAACCGGGGCCACAGATACGCAGTATTTT. Translating it yields CASSWVTGATDTQYF.

This clonotype was counted between two and nine times. V gene TRBV20-1 combines with J gene TRBJ1-2, with TRBD1 matching 9 bases. The CDR3 has 14 residues. Germline CDR1 reads DFQATT; CDR2 reads SNEGSKA (reference sequence). V shed 6 bases and J 4 bases; nucleotides not matched to a gene: 9. The chain's CDR3 is CSALITGGVYGYTF. DNA for the CDR3: TGCAGTGCGTTGATTACAGGGGGCGTCTATGGCTACACCTTC.

The chain recombines TRBV29-1 with TRBJ2-5; the D gene is possibly TRBD2 (6 bases). CDR1 is SQVTM and CDR2 is ANQGSEA in the germline V gene. The CDR3 sequence is 16 residues long. The germline V and J ends were trimmed by 6 bases and 0 bases, with 20 bases remaining between them. CDR3 in amino acids: CSVGNRLASYQETQYF. The CDR3 DNA sequence: TGCAGCGTGGGAAACCGGCTAGCGTCCTACCAAGAGACCCAGTACTTC.

This sequence joins TRBV7-2 and TRBJ1-6; D not resolved. V shed 0 bases and J shed 15 bases, with 9 bases lying between them. The CDR3 runs to 12 residues. Germline CDR1 is SGHTA and CDR2 is FQGNSA. The CDR3 DNA is TGTGCCAGCAGCTTAGCTGTCACACTCCTCCACTTT. Amino acids: CASSLAVTLLHF.

This clonotype has only a few counts. The V gene is TRBV20-1, the J gene TRBJ2-1; TRBD2 agrees at 9 bases. The CDR3 consists of 14 residues. Unmatched junction bases numbered 4, after V lost 1 base and J lost 6 bases. CDR1 is DFQATT, CDR2 SNEGSKA, per germline (reference sequence). The CDR3 nucleotides are TGCAGTGCTAGAGTTTATAGCGGGAGCAATGAGCAGTTCTTC. Amino acids: CSARVYSGSNEQFF.

The sample holds a few counts of this clonotype. This rearrangement joins TRBV27 to TRBJ1-2; 7 positions agree with TRBD1. The ends lost 6 bases at V and 7 bases at J; junction bases unmatched: 8. CDR3 length: 13 residues. CDR1 is MNHEY and CDR2 is SMNVEV in the germline V gene (reference sequence). CDR3 loop: CASSKTGIGGYTF. The CDR3 region has the DNA TGTGCCAGCAGCAAGACAGGGATAGGTGGCTACACCTTC.

This clonotype has more than one count but fewer than ten. The chain employs TRBV12-3 or TRBV12-4 and TRBJ2-5; the D gene is possibly TRBD2 (5 bases). The CDR3 length is 15 residues. V lost 5 bases, J lost 1 base, and 14 bases lay in between. DNA of the CDR3: TGTGCCAGCAGTCCCCGCAGGAGGCCCCAAGAGACCCAGTACTTC. This gives the protein CASSPRRRPQETQYF.

This clonotype was detected only a few times. The chain has TRBV3-1 and TRBJ1-2; D is uncertain. Trimming stripped 4 bases from V and 2 bases from J, with 8 bases between. The CDR3 is 13 amino acids. The germline gives CDR1 LGHDT, CDR2 YNNKEL (reference sequence). In DNA, the CDR3 is TGTGCCAGCAGCCCCACAAGAAACTATGGCTACACCTTC. Translated: CASSPTRNYGYTF.

The V call is TRBV11-2, the J call TRBJ2-3, with TRBD1 as a possible D gene (5 bases). V lost 4 bases and J 2 bases, leaving 13 bases between the germline ends. CDR1 is SGHAT, CDR2 FQNNGV, per germline. The CDR3 has 15 residues. CDR3 nucleotides: TGTGCCAGCAGCTCTACAGGCGGCAACACAGATACGCAGTATTTT. The encoded protein is CASSSTGGNTDTQYF.

The V and J genes are TRBV5-1 and TRBJ1-4, with TRBD1 matching over 7 bases. The CDR3 covers 16 residues. CDR1 is SGHRS, CDR2 YFSETQ, per germline. The V segment lost 0 bases and the J segment 5 bases; nucleotides outside the gene matches: 7. DNA for the CDR3: TGCGCCAGCAGCTTGGCCAATGCAGGGGGGAATGAAAAACTGTTTTTT. Its translation is CASSLANAGGNEKLFF.

This clonotype was seen a handful of times. This chain connects TRBV18 to TRBJ2-7; D unresolved. The CDR3 extends over 11 amino acids. The germline CDR1 and CDR2 sequences are KGHSH and LQKENI. Trimming stripped 3 bases from V and 5 bases from J, with 5 bases between. As DNA, the CDR3 is TGTGCCAGCTCACCCAAGGACGAGCAGTACTTC. Its protein product is CASSPKDEQYF.

The V gene is TRBV5-1, the J gene TRBJ2-7, with D possibly TRBD2 on 5 matching bases. Germline CDR1 and CDR2: SGHRS and YFSETQ. This CDR3 region has 16 residues. V was shortened by 0 bases and J by 2 bases, with 15 bases between the two germline ends. In DNA form, the CDR3 reads TGCGCCAGCAGCTTGGGAGGGAGCGTCGCAACCTACGAGCAGTACTTC. This codes for CASSLGGSVATYEQYF.

In its sample, this clonotype was seen a few times. The chain is built from TRBV5-1 and TRBJ1-1; maybe TRBD1 (6 bases). Deletions cut 2 bases from V and 6 bases from J, with 14 bases between. The CDR3 is 14 residues long. Germline lookup yields CDR1 SGHRS and CDR2 YFSETQ. The CDR3 region is CASSFEVGGSEAFF. Written as DNA, the CDR3 is TGCGCCAGCAGCTTTGAAGTGGGGGGCTCTGAAGCTTTCTTT.